This TCR beta chain was captured in a study of blood T cell repertoires in COVID-19. Looking at the study overall: Sites across the United States, Italy and Spain contributed samples from acute and convalescent COVID-19. Nucleic acid was either cDNA or gDNA, and it came from T cells, B-cell-depleted T cells, or PBMCs.

The germline V gene encodes CDR1 SGHRS and CDR2 YFSETQ. The CDR3 sequence is 15 residues long. V gave up 0 bases and J gave up 2 bases, with 9 bases separating them. A single count supports this clone. In the original processing: Cell counts per sample came from amplifying reference gene primers. Profiling relied on immunoSEQ multiplex PCR, and the TCRdb table lists in-frame clones only, not all of them. The V and J calls and the clone size are those of that table, but D and trimming were determined from the DNA. The sample has roughly 280,000 clones, around 86% seen once. Sequenced material: peripheral blood. This TCR came from a man aged 35 to 55 with active or convalescent COVID-19. This sequence joins TRBV5-1 and TRBJ1-5; D gene unclear. CDR3 sequence (DNA): TGCGCCAGCAGCTTGGCCCCAGGCGGCAATCAGCCCCAGCATTTT. Translation: CASSLAPGGNQPQHF.